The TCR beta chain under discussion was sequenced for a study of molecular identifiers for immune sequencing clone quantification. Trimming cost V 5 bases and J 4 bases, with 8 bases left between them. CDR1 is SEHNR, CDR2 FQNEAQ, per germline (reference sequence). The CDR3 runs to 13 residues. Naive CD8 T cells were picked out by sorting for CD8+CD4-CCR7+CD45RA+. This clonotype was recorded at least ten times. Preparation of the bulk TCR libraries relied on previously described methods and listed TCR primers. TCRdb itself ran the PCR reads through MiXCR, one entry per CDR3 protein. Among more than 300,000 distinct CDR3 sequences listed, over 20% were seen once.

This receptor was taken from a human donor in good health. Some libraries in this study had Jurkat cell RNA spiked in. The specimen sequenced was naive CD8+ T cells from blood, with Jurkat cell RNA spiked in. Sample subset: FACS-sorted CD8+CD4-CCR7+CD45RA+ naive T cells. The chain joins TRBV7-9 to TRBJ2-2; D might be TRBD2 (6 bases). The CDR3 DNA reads TGTGCCAGCAGCCCCGGGGGCACCGGGGAGCTGTTTTTT. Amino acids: CASSPGGTGELFF.